These T cell receptor beta chains were read from a single sample in a study of T cells in Graves' hyperthyroidism and ophthalmopathy. TCRdb reanalysed the multiplex PCR reads using MiXCR and keeps one entry per CDR3 protein. The sample has around 300,000 distinct CDR3 sequences; about an eighth are singletons. Sequencing used blood. These receptors were collected from a woman aged 25 to 45 with Graves' hyperthyroidism that later progressed to Graves' ophthalmopathy. Both conserved end residues are part of each CDR3. The D gene is left open where the match is weak. Clone size, where shown, is once, few, many, or a class for clones that have expanded.

V gene	D gene	clone size	J gene	CDR3 DNA	CDR3 protein
TRBV5-1	.	many	TRBJ2-3	TGCGCCAGCAGACCCAGTCGTGGGCTATCTCCCACGCAGTATTTT	CASRPSRGLSPTQYF
TRBV10-3	TRBD2	few	TRBJ2-1	TGTGCCATCAGAACCAGCGGGACCTACAATGAGCAGTTCTTC	CAIRTSGTYNEQFF
TRBV20-1	TRBD2	many	TRBJ2-7	TGCAGTGCTTTTATGGGACTAGCGGAGGCCTACGAGCAGTACTTC	CSAFMGLAEAYEQYF
TRBV12-5	.	many	TRBJ2-1	TGTGCTAGTGGTTTAGGGACCGACACCTACAATGAGCAGTTCTTC	CASGLGTDTYNEQFF
TRBV12-3/TRBV12-4	.	.	TRBJ1-6	TGTGCCAGCACCTCCAAGGACTATAATTCACCCCTCCACTTT	CASTSKDYNSPLHF
TRBV6-1	.	few	TRBJ1-4	TGTGCCAGCAGTTATCTAGGACGAGATAATGAAAAACTGTTTTTT	CASSYLGRDNEKLFF
TRBV13	.	many	TRBJ2-1	TGTGCCAGCAGCTTCGGGGCCCCAAATGAGCAGTTCTTC	CASSFGAPNEQFF
TRBV6-1	.	few	TRBJ2-7	TGTGCCAGTCCGAGTCCGTACGAGCAGTACTTC	CASPSPYEQYF
TRBV3-1	.	many	TRBJ1-3	TGTGCCAGCAGCAACCCAGGGGTCTCTGGAAACACCATATATTTT	CASSNPGVSGNTIYF
TRBV7-2	TRBD1	.	TRBJ1-5	TGTGCCAGCAGCCAAGGGGGACAGAGATATCAGCCCCAGCATTTT	CASSQGGQRYQPQHF
TRBV20-1	.	many	TRBJ2-5	TGCAGTGCGCCGGGACGGGGTGTTCGGGAGACCCAGTACTTC	CSAPGRGVRETQYF
TRBV2	.	.	TRBJ1-4	TGTGCCAGCAGTGATGGGGGCCGGAATGAAAAACTGTTTTTT	CASSDGGRNEKLFF
TRBV5-5	TRBD2	many	TRBJ2-7	TGTGCCAGCAGCCCACATGGGGCGGGAGGGGACTACGAGCAGTACTTC	CASSPHGAGGDYEQYF
TRBV3-1	.	many	TRBJ1-1	TGTGCCAGCAGACGAGGTCTGGGGAGCGATGAAGCTTTCTTT	CASRRGLGSDEAFF
TRBV6-5	.	many	TRBJ2-7	TGTGCCAGCAGTTACGAGCAGGGGAGTACCTACGAGCAGTACTTC	CASSYEQGSTYEQYF
TRBV28	TRBD1	many	TRBJ2-7	TGTGCCAGCAGTTCGGCGGACAGGGTAGGCCACGAGCAGTACTTC	CASSSADRVGHEQYF
TRBV6-6	TRBD2	many	TRBJ2-1	TGTGCCAGCAGTTACGGAACGGCTAGCGGACCGTACAATGAGCAGTTCTTC	CASSYGTASGPYNEQFF
TRBV30	.	many	TRBJ2-7	TGTGCCTGGAGGGATTGGCGGAAGAGCTCCTACGAGCAGTACTTC	CAWRDWRKSSYEQYF
TRBV7-9	.	few	TRBJ2-2	TGTGCCAGCAGCATTCGTGGGACCTCTTTGGGCACCGGGGAGCTGTTTTTT	CASSIRGTSLGTGELFF
TRBV7-2	TRBD2	many	TRBJ2-5	TGTGCCAGCAGCTTCACTCCGGGACTAGCGGGACCTCAAGAGACCCAGTACTTC	CASSFTPGLAGPQETQYF
TRBV9	TRBD2	many	TRBJ2-2	TGTGCCAGCAGCCTTCCTAGCGGGGGCACCGGGGAGCTGTTTTTT	CASSLPSGGTGELFF
TRBV9	TRBD1	few	TRBJ1-2	TGTGCCAGCAGCGTAGGACAGGGGGTCCGTTCCGGCTACACCTTC	CASSVGQGVRSGYTF
TRBV19	TRBD1	many	TRBJ2-1	TGTGCCAGTAGTGGGCAGGGGGCGGGAAATGAGCAGTTCTTC	CASSGQGAGNEQFF
TRBV27	TRBD2	many	TRBJ2-1	TGTGCCAGCAGTGTGTCTAGCGGGAGCCCCCATGAGCAGTTCTTC	CASSVSSGSPHEQFF
TRBV7-9	.	.	TRBJ2-7	TGTGCCAGCAGCTTAGATGCCAGGCCTTTAGAGCAGTACTTC	CASSLDARPLEQYF
TRBV29-1	.	many	TRBJ2-1	TGCAGCGTTGAGTGGGAGAATAGCAATGAGCAGTTCTTC	CSVEWENSNEQFF
TRBV30	.	many	TRBJ1-1	TGTGCCTGGAGTGCCACCCGGAACACTGAAGCTTTCTTT	CAWSATRNTEAFF
TRBV28	TRBD2	many	TRBJ2-3	TGTGCCAGCAACCCGCGGGGGTACACAGATACGCAGTATTTT	CASNPRGYTDTQYF
TRBV20-1	.	.	TRBJ1-2	TGCAGTGCAGATGCCACCCAATATGGCTACACCTTC	CSADATQYGYTF
TRBV11-2	.	.	TRBJ1-1	TGTGCCAGCAGCTCCCTCGACGCTAGTTACACTGAAGCTTTCTTT	CASSSLDASYTEAFF
TRBV19	.	.	TRBJ2-2	TGTGCCAGTAGTGGGGTTTATGGTAGCACCGGGGAGCTGTTTTTT	CASSGVYGSTGELFF
TRBV20-1	.	once	TRBJ2-5	TGCAGTGCTAGCCCGGGGGAGGCCCAGTACTTC	CSASPGEAQYF
TRBV6-5	TRBD1	.	TRBJ1-2	TGTGCCAGCAGTTACAGGAAGGGGACAGGGAAACCCTATGGCTACACCTTC	CASSYRKGTGKPYGYTF
TRBV19	TRBD2	few	TRBJ2-1	TGTGCCAGTAGTATAGCTAGGACTAGCGGGAGGGCCATGGATGAGCAGTTCTTC	CASSIARTSGRAMDEQFF
TRBV12-3/TRBV12-4	TRBD1	many	TRBJ2-2	TGTGCCAGCAGTCCCCCCGGTGGACAGGGAAACACCGGGGAGCTGTTTTTT	CASSPPGGQGNTGELFF
TRBV15	.	few	TRBJ1-1	TGTGCCACCAGCAGAGATAAGGGGAACACTGAAGCTTTCTTT	CATSRDKGNTEAFF
TRBV11-2	.	many	TRBJ2-1	TGTGCCAGCAGCTGGGCCCAGCTTGAGCAGTTCTTC	CASSWAQLEQFF
TRBV7-3	TRBD2	many	TRBJ2-1	TGTGCCAGCAGCTTCCGGGCGGGAGGTTTAGGATCCTACAATGAGCAGTTCTTC	CASSFRAGGLGSYNEQFF
TRBV4-3	.	few	TRBJ1-1	TGCGCCAGCAGCCAAGCGGGACAGAACACTGAAGCTTTCTTT	CASSQAGQNTEAFF
TRBV9	.	.	TRBJ2-1	TGTGCCAGCAGCGTAGTAGCGATCTCCTACAATGAGCAGTTCTTC	CASSVVAISYNEQFF
TRBV7-3	.	.	TRBJ2-1	TGTGCCAGCAGCTTAACCGGGTACAACAATGAGCAGTTCTTC	CASSLTGYNNEQFF
TRBV20-1	TRBD1	many	TRBJ2-5	TGCAGTGCTAGGTTGACAGGGCCCAGGCAAGAGACCCAGTACTTC	CSARLTGPRQETQYF
TRBV2	.	many	TRBJ2-1	TGTGCCAGCATGCGAGATGAGCAGTTCTTC	CASMRDEQFF
TRBV7-6	.	.	TRBJ2-3	TGTGCCAGCAGCCCACAGAGCACAGGTTTGGGTACGCAGTATTTT	CASSPQSTGLGTQYF